A selection of T cell receptor beta chains follows, all from one sample in a study of post-analysis software for immune sequencing data. TCRdb ran MiXCR on the PCR reads and lists one entry per CDR3 protein. The sample contains 450,000 or so distinct CDR3 sequences, approximately 46% of which appear only once. The sequenced sample consisted of blood. These receptors were obtained from a girl aged 5-17 years with multiple sclerosis. CDR3s include the opening cysteine and the closing phenylalanine or tryptophan. Each record gives: D gene, V gene, clone size, J gene, CDR3 protein, CDR3 DNA. D genes are given only for firm matches. Clone sizes are given selectively: once, few, many, or a class where the clone is expanded.

TRBD1	TRBV7-2	NA	TRBJ1-5	CASSLGDRGNQPQHF	TGTGCCAGCAGCTTAGGGGACAGGGGCAATCAGCCCCAGCATTTT
NA	TRBV20-1	NA	TRBJ2-7	CSVPWQGLEQYF	TGCAGTGTCCCATGGCAGGGTCTCGAGCAGTACTTC
TRBD2	TRBV5-1	NA	TRBJ2-7	CASSPPAGRAVYEQYF	TGCGCCAGCAGCCCCCCCGCGGGGAGGGCCGTATACGAGCAGTACTTC
NA	TRBV27	NA	TRBJ2-1	CASSLLNGYNEQFF	TGTGCCAGCAGTCTACTGAACGGGTACAATGAGCAGTTCTTC
NA	TRBV27	NA	TRBJ2-1	CASSDRERLYNEQFF	TGTGCCAGCAGTGATCGGGAGCGCCTTTACAATGAGCAGTTCTTC
NA	TRBV5-1	NA	TRBJ2-3	CASSLAERYTQYF	TGCGCCAGCAGCTTGGCCGAAAGATATACGCAGTATTTT
TRBD2	TRBV28	NA	TRBJ2-1	CATGLAGYNEQFF	TGTGCCACCGGACTAGCGGGGTACAATGAGCAGTTCTTC
NA	TRBV6-6	NA	TRBJ1-5	CASSQSGNQPQHF	TGTGCCAGCAGTCAGTCGGGCAATCAGCCCCAGCATTTT
NA	TRBV28	few	TRBJ2-4	CASSPTGIAKNIQYF	TGTGCCAGCAGCCCAACAGGGATAGCCAAAAACATTCAGTACTTC
NA	TRBV30	few	TRBJ1-2	CAWSVYSNYGYTF	TGTGCCTGGAGTGTATACAGTAACTATGGCTACACCTTC
TRBD2	TRBV5-6	NA	TRBJ2-7	CASHSGRVAYEQYF	TGTGCCAGCCATAGCGGGAGAGTGGCCTACGAGCAGTACTTC
TRBD1	TRBV10-3	NA	TRBJ2-7	CAISPGTVYEQYF	TGTGCCATCAGCCCCGGGACAGTCTACGAGCAGTACTTC
NA	TRBV27	many	TRBJ2-7	CASSSGPSSYEQYF	TGTGCCAGCAGCTCCGGGCCTTCTTCCTACGAGCAGTACTTC
NA	TRBV10-2	NA	TRBJ2-7	CATRFGGADEQYF	TGCGCCACCCGCTTCGGAGGTGCGGACGAGCAGTACTTC
NA	TRBV28	few	TRBJ2-3	CASSRRWDTQYF	TGTGCCAGCAGCCGGAGGTGGGATACGCAGTATTTT